This T cell receptor beta chain comes out of a study of T cell repertoires in cytomegalovirus infection. Study-level background: Recently identified HLA-C-restricted CMV epitopes were among the peptides used. Public signatures in TCR beta pointed to CMV infection and matching HLA type. Findings and limits, study-wide: Individuals carrying CMV plus the relevant HLA were identified by cumulative frequency of public TCR beta families. Ex vivo responses were dominated by HLA-C-restricted CMV-specific TCR beta clonotypes.

TCRdb reprocessed the reads via MiXCR and lists one record per CDR3 protein. Seen here are 700,000 to 950,000 distinct CDR3 sequences, 32% observed once, and the top ten hold 9.5% to 15%. This clonotype turned up a few times. The antigen is undetermined. V lost 6 bases, J lost 3 bases, and 11 bases lay in between. The germline CDR1 and CDR2 sequences are SGHTA and FQGTGA. This CDR3 has 13 amino acids. This clonotype originated in a human donor in good health (CMV status not recorded). Some clones in this sample may be carry-over from other donors' samples. This sequence joins TRBV7-3 and TRBJ2-5, with unresolved D. The sample was cultured CD8+ T cells from PBMCs, taken from culture after CMV antigen stimulation. DNA of the CDR3: TGTGCCAGCAGTGATGTGGGCGAAGAGACCCAGTACTTC. Its translation: CASSDVGEETQYF.